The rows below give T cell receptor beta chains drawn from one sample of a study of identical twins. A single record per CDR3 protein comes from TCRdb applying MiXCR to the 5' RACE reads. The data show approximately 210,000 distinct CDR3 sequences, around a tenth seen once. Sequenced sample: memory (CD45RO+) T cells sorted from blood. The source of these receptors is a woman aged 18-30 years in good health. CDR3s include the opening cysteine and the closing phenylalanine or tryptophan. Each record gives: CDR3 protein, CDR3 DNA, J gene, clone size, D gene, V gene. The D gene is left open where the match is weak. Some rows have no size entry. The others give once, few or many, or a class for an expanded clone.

CDR3: CSASTGTRNADTQYF
DNA: TGCAGTGCTAGCACCGGGACCAGGAATGCAGATACGCAGTATTTT
J: TRBJ2-3
size: few
D: -
V: TRBV20-1

CDR3: CASSLKGGDTQYF
DNA: TGTGCTAGCAGCTTAAAGGGGGGAGATACGCAGTATTTT
J: TRBJ2-3
size: few
D: -
V: TRBV7-7

CDR3: CASSPDSISYEQYF
DNA: TGTGCCAGCAGCCCGGACAGTATCTCCTACGAGCAGTACTTC
J: TRBJ2-7
size: -
D: -
V: TRBV5-5

CDR3: CASSPQGGGIYEQYF
DNA: TGCGCCAGCAGCCCGCAAGGTGGGGGGATCTACGAGCAGTACTTC
J: TRBJ2-7
size: few
D: -
V: TRBV5-1

CDR3: CSAGGGDYLGNIQYF
DNA: TGCAGTGCCGGTGGGGGGGATTATCTCGGAAACATTCAGTACTTC
J: TRBJ2-4
size: -
D: TRBD2
V: TRBV20-1

CDR3: CASSLYPGTENYGYTF
DNA: TGTGCCAGCAGCTTATACCCCGGGACAGAGAACTATGGCTACACCTTC
J: TRBJ1-2
size: -
D: TRBD1
V: TRBV5-5

CDR3: CASSYSLAGASEQFF
DNA: TGTGCCAGCAGTTACAGTCTAGCGGGGGCCTCGGAGCAGTTCTTC
J: TRBJ2-1
size: few
D: TRBD2
V: TRBV6-5

CDR3: CASSTPGEQFF
DNA: TGTGCCAGCAGCACGCCAGGTGAGCAGTTCTTC
J: TRBJ2-1
size: -
D: -
V: TRBV5-6

CDR3: CASSVGQNTGELFF
DNA: TGTGCCAGCAGCGTAGGTCAGAACACCGGGGAGCTGTTTTTT
J: TRBJ2-2
size: -
D: -
V: TRBV9

CDR3: CASSLGTLDYEQYF
DNA: TGTGCCAGCAGCTTGGGGACACTGGACTACGAGCAGTACTTC
J: TRBJ2-7
size: few
D: -
V: TRBV7-2

CDR3: CSARDPTLRSPDTQYF
DNA: TGCAGTGCTAGAGACCCGACACTCAGGTCCCCAGATACGCAGTATTTT
J: TRBJ2-3
size: many
D: -
V: TRBV20-1

CDR3: CASSLAFGGPFF
DNA: TGTGCCAGCAGCTTAGCGTTTGGGGGGCCGTTCTTC
J: TRBJ2-1
size: many
D: -
V: TRBV7-9

CDR3: CSARDPSGSGTGELFF
DNA: TGCAGTGCTAGAGACCCTAGCGGGAGCGGCACCGGGGAGCTGTTTTTT
J: TRBJ2-2
size: few
D: TRBD2
V: TRBV20-1

CDR3: CASTLGGPKGADTQYF
DNA: TGTGCCAGCACCCTCGGGGGTCCGAAAGGGGCAGATACGCAGTATTTT
J: TRBJ2-3
size: few
D: -
V: TRBV2

CDR3: CASSGALYEQYF
DNA: TGTGCCAGCAGTGGTGCTTTATACGAGCAGTACTTC
J: TRBJ2-7
size: many
D: -
V: TRBV25-1

CDR3: CASSQEGPAGSKETQYF
DNA: TGTGCCAGCAGCCAAGAGGGCCCAGCGGGGAGTAAGGAGACCCAGTACTTC
J: TRBJ2-5
size: few
D: TRBD2
V: TRBV3-1

CDR3: CASSQGANEKLFF
DNA: TGCGCCAGCAGCCAAGGGGCTAATGAAAAACTGTTTTTT
J: TRBJ1-4
size: few
D: -
V: TRBV5-1

CDR3: CATSRDPTGTEQFF
DNA: TGTGCCACCAGCAGAGATCCGACAGGGACCGAGCAGTTCTTC
J: TRBJ2-1
size: many
D: TRBD1
V: TRBV15

CDR3: CAPSPGQGLRVEAFF
DNA: TGTGCCCCCTCACCGGGACAGGGGCTCCGAGTAGAAGCTTTCTTT
J: TRBJ1-1
size: few
D: TRBD1
V: TRBV24-1

CDR3: CASSSQSSNTEAFF
DNA: TGTGCCAGCAGTTCCCAGTCTAGTAACACTGAAGCTTTCTTT
J: TRBJ1-1
size: few
D: -
V: TRBV6-5

CDR3: CASSPSPTDTQYF
DNA: TGTGCCAGCAGTCCTAGTCCGACAGATACGCAGTATTTT
J: TRBJ2-3
size: -
D: -
V: TRBV6-4

CDR3: CASTEGLAPDTQYF
DNA: TGTGCCAGCACCGAAGGACTAGCTCCAGATACGCAGTATTTT
J: TRBJ2-3
size: many
D: TRBD2
V: TRBV7-8

CDR3: CASGPSDRNTGELFF
DNA: TGTGCTAGTGGTCCGTCGGACAGGAACACCGGGGAGCTGTTTTTT
J: TRBJ2-2
size: many
D: -
V: TRBV12-5

CDR3: CASSQVVGGTSRDF
DNA: TGTGCCAGCAGCCAAGTGGTAGGAGGGACTAGCAGGGACTTC
J: TRBJ2-1
size: few
D: TRBD2
V: TRBV3-1

CDR3: CASKDSQDIQYF
DNA: TGTGCCAGCAAAGATAGTCAGGACATTCAGTACTTC
J: TRBJ2-4
size: few
D: -
V: TRBV6-6

CDR3: CASSYSVGGPGTEAFF
DNA: TGTGCCAGCAGTTACTCCGTTGGGGGGCCGGGCACTGAAGCTTTCTTT
J: TRBJ1-1
size: -
D: -
V: TRBV6-5

CDR3: CASGDMSGNTIYF
DNA: TGTGCCAGCGGAGACATGTCTGGAAACACCATATATTTT
J: TRBJ1-3
size: -
D: -
V: TRBV11-3

CDR3: CASRGLANTGELFF
DNA: TGTGCCAGCAGGGGACTAGCGAACACCGGGGAGCTGTTTTTT
J: TRBJ2-2
size: few
D: TRBD2
V: TRBV2

CDR3: CASASGRNEQFF
DNA: TGTGCCAGCGCGTCGGGGCGCAATGAGCAGTTCTTC
J: TRBJ2-1
size: -
D: -
V: TRBV9

CDR3: CASSLVGPETQYF
DNA: TGTGCCAGCAGCTTAGTGGGGCCAGAGACCCAGTACTTC
J: TRBJ2-5
size: many
D: -
V: TRBV12-3/TRBV12-4

CDR3: CASSSRDTLKNEQFF
DNA: TGTGCCAGCAGTTCCCGGGACACCCTTAAAAATGAGCAGTTCTTC
J: TRBJ2-1
size: many
D: -
V: TRBV12-3/TRBV12-4

CDR3: CSVADNSGANVLTF
DNA: TGCAGCGTTGCAGACAACTCTGGGGCCAACGTCCTGACTTTC
J: TRBJ2-6
size: many
D: -
V: TRBV29-1

CDR3: CSATRQMNTEAFF
DNA: TGCAGTGCTACGAGACAGATGAACACTGAAGCTTTCTTT
J: TRBJ1-1
size: few
D: -
V: TRBV20-1

CDR3: CASSDLRESGEQYF
DNA: TGTGCCAGCAGCGATTTGCGGGAGTCGGGCGAGCAGTACTTC
J: TRBJ2-7
size: -
D: TRBD2
V: TRBV5-4

CDR3: CSASTGSGEQYF
DNA: TGCAGTGCTAGTACCGGGAGCGGCGAGCAGTACTTC
J: TRBJ2-7
size: many
D: -
V: TRBV20-1

CDR3: CASSSDGSYEQYF
DNA: TGTGCCAGCAGCTCAGACGGGTCCTACGAGCAGTACTTC
J: TRBJ2-7
size: few
D: -
V: TRBV12-3/TRBV12-4

CDR3: CASSESTGVKGNQPQHF
DNA: TGTGCCAGCAGTGAGTCGACAGGGGTGAAGGGCAATCAGCCCCAGCATTTT
J: TRBJ1-5
size: -
D: TRBD1
V: TRBV10-3

CDR3: CSAFRVPEAFF
DNA: TGCAGTGCTTTCCGGGTGCCTGAAGCTTTCTTT
J: TRBJ1-1
size: many
D: -
V: TRBV20-1

CDR3: CASKQAGELFF
DNA: TGCGCCAGCAAACAAGCCGGGGAGCTGTTTTTT
J: TRBJ2-2
size: few
D: -
V: TRBV5-1

CDR3: CASSQDFTGGRDTQYF
DNA: TGTGCCAGCAGCCAAGATTTCACGGGGGGCCGAGATACGCAGTATTTT
J: TRBJ2-3
size: -
D: -
V: TRBV3-1

CDR3: CASSQGWGSNQPQHF
DNA: TGTGCCAGCAGCCAAGGGTGGGGGAGCAATCAGCCCCAGCATTTT
J: TRBJ1-5
size: -
D: -
V: TRBV3-1

CDR3: CASSSTKGNIQYF
DNA: TGTGCCAGCAGCTCGACTAAAGGAAACATTCAGTACTTC
J: TRBJ2-4
size: few
D: -
V: TRBV7-2

CDR3: CASSPGNEKLFF
DNA: TGTGCCAGCAGCCCAGGGAATGAAAAACTGTTTTTT
J: TRBJ1-4
size: many
D: -
V: TRBV11-2

CDR3: CASSLGDREEGQYF
DNA: TGCGCCAGCAGCTTGGGAGACAGGGAAGAGGGGCAGTACTTC
J: TRBJ2-7
size: many
D: TRBD1
V: TRBV5-1

CDR3: CASSIQGVRNEQFF
DNA: TGTGCCAGCAGTATCCAGGGAGTAAGGAATGAGCAGTTCTTC
J: TRBJ2-1
size: many
D: -
V: TRBV27

CDR3: CSARRVGGIYNEQFF
DNA: TGCAGTGCTAGACGCGTCGGCGGGATATACAATGAGCAGTTCTTC
J: TRBJ2-1
size: few
D: -
V: TRBV20-1

CDR3: CATHGPPSSYEQYF
DNA: TGTGCCACCCATGGCCCTCCGAGCTCCTACGAGCAGTACTTC
J: TRBJ2-7
size: few
D: -
V: TRBV28

CDR3: CSATRQGRGYGYTF
DNA: TGCAGTGCTACCAGACAGGGTCGTGGGTATGGCTACACCTTC
J: TRBJ1-2
size: few
D: TRBD1
V: TRBV20-1

CDR3: CASSQDGQGWGTDTQYF
DNA: TGTGCCAGCAGCCAAGATGGCCAGGGGTGGGGGACAGATACGCAGTATTTT
J: TRBJ2-3
size: many
D: -
V: TRBV4-2

CDR3: CASSGQGILTDTQYF
DNA: TGTGCCAGCAGTGGTCAGGGAATTTTGACAGATACGCAGTATTTT
J: TRBJ2-3
size: -
D: -
V: TRBV2

CDR3: CASSPRVGTDTQYF
DNA: TGTGCCAGCAGCCCTCGGGTTGGCACAGATACGCAGTATTTT
J: TRBJ2-3
size: many
D: -
V: TRBV7-9

CDR3: CSARYLGNTIYF
DNA: TGCAGTGCTAGGTATCTTGGAAACACCATATATTTT
J: TRBJ1-3
size: many
D: -
V: TRBV20-1